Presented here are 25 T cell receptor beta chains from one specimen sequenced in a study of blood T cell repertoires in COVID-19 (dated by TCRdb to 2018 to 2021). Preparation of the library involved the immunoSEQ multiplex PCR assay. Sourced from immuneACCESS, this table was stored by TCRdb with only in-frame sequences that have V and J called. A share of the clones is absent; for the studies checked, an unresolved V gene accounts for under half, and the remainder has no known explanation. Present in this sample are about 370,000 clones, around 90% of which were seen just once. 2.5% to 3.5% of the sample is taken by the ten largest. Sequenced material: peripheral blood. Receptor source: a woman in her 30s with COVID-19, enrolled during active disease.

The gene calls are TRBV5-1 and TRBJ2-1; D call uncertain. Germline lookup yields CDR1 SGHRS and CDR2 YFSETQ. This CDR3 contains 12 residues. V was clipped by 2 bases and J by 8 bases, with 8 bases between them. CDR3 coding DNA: TGCGCCAGCAGCTTTGTTGGAGATGAGCAGTTCTTC. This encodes CASSFVGDEQFF.

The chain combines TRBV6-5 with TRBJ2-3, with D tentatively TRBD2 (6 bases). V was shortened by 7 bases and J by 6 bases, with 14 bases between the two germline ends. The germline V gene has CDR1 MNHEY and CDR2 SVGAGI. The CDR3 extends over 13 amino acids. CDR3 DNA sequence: TGTGCCAGCACCCGGAGCGGGTCCGATACGCAGTATTTT. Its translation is CASTRSGSDTQYF.

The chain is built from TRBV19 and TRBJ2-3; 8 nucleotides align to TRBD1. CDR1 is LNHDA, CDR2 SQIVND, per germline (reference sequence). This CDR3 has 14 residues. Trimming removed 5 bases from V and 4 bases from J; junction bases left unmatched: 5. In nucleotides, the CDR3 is TGTGCCAGTAGTCCATGGACAGGGCCAGATACGCAGTATTTT. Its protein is CASSPWTGPDTQYF.

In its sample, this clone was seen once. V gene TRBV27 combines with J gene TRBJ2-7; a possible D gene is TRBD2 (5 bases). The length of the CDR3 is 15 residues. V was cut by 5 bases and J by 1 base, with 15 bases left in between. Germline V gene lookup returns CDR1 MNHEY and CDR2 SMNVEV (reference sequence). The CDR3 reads CASSLRTDSSYEQYF. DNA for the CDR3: TGTGCCAGCAGTCTTCGGACTGATTCATCCTACGAGCAGTACTTC.

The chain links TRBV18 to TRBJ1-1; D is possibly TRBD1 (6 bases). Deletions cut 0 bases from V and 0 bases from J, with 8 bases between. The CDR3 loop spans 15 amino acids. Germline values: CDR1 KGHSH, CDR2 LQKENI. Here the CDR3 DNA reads TGTGCCAGCTCACCACCCGGGACACTGAACACTGAAGCTTTCTTT. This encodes CASSPPGTLNTEAFF.

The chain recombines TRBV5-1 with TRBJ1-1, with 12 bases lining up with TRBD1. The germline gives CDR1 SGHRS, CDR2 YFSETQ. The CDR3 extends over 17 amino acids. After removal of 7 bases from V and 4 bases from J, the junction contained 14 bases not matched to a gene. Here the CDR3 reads CASRPPGQGAKGTEAFF. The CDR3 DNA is TGCGCCAGCCGACCCCCGGGACAGGGGGCAAAGGGCACTGAAGCTTTCTTT.

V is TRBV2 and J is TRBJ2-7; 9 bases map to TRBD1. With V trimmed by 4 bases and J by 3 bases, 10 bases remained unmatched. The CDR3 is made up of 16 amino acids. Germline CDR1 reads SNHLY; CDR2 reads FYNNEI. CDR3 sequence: CASSVYPGQGLYEQYF. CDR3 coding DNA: TGTGCCAGCAGTGTGTATCCGGGACAGGGCCTCTACGAGCAGTACTTC.

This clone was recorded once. CDR3 protein: CASSYSGQKNQPQHF. The DNA of the CDR3 is TGTGCCAGCAGTTATTCGGGACAGAAGAATCAGCCCCAGCATTTT. The chain uses TRBV6-5 and TRBJ1-5; 7 nucleotides line up with TRBD1. This CDR3 spans 15 amino acids. Germline loops: CDR1 MNHEY, CDR2 SVGAGI. V shed 3 bases, J shed 4 bases, and the junction held 6 bases outside the gene matches.

The CDR3 reads CASSSILAGGTDTQYF. The CDR3 region has the DNA TGCGCCAGCAGCTCGATACTAGCGGGGGGCACAGATACGCAGTATTTT. The chain joins TRBV5-1 to TRBJ2-3, with TRBD2 identical over 11 bases. The CDR3 is 16 residues long. Germline CDR1 reads SGHRS; CDR2 reads YFSETQ. With V trimmed by 3 bases and J by 1 base, 4 bases remained unmatched.

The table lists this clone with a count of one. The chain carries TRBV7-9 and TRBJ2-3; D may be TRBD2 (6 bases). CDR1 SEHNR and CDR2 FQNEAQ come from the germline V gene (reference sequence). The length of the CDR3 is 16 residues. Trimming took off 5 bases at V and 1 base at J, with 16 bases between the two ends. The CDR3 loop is CASSPPGGTGTDTQYF. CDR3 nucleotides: TGTGCCAGCAGCCCCCCCGGCGGGACGGGCACAGATACGCAGTATTTT.

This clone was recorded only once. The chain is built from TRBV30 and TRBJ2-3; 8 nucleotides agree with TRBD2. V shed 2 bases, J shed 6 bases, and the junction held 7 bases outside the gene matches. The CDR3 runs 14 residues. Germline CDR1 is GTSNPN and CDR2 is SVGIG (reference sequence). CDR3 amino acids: CAWSSGTRSDTQYF. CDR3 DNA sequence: TGTGCCTGGAGTTCCGGGACTAGATCCGATACGCAGTATTTT.

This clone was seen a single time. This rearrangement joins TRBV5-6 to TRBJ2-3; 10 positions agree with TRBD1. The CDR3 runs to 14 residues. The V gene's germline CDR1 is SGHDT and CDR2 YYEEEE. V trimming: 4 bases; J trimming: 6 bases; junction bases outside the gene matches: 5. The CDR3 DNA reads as TGTGCCAGCAGCCAGGGGACAGGGGCGGATACGCAGTATTTT. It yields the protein CASSQGTGADTQYF.

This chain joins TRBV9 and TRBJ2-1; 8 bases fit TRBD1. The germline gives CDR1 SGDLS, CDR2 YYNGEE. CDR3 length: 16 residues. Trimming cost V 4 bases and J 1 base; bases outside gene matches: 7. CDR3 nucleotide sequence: TGTGCCAGCAGCCGACTGACAGGGGTTTCCTACAATGAGCAGTTCTTC. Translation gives CASSRLTGVSYNEQFF.

The chain's CDR3 is CSVTGPGGTEAFF. In nucleotides, the CDR3 is TGCAGCGTGACAGGCCCTGGGGGCACTGAAGCTTTCTTT. The chain links TRBV29-1 to TRBJ1-1; D might be TRBD1 (6 bases). V was shortened by 6 bases and J by 4 bases, with 15 bases between the two germline ends. From germline, CDR1 is SQVTM and CDR2 ANQGSEA. This CDR3 contains 13 residues.

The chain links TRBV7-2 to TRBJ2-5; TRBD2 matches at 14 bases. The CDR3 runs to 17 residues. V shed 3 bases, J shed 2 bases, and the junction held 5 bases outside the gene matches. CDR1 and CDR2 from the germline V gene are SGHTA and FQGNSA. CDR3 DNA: TGTGCCAGCAGCTTTATGGGGACTAGCGGGGGTCAAGAGACCCAGTACTTC. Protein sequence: CASSFMGTSGGQETQYF.

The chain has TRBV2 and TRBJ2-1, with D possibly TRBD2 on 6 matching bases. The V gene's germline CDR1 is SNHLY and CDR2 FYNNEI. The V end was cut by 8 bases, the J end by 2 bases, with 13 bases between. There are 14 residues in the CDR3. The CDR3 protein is CASGVRETYNEQFF. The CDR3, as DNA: TGTGCCAGCGGGGTCCGGGAGACCTACAATGAGCAGTTCTTC.

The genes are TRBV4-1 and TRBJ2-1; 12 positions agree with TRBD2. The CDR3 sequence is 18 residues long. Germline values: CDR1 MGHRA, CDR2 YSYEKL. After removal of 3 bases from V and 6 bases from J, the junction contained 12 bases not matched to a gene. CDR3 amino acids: CASSHPPNILAGGNEQFF. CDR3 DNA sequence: TGCGCCAGCAGCCATCCCCCGAACATACTAGCGGGAGGCAATGAGCAGTTCTTC.

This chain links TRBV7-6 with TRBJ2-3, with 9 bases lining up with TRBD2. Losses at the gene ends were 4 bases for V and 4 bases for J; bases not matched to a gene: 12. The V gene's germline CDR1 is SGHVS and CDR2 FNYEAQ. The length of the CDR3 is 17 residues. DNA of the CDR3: TGTGCCAGCAGCTCAGGAGGGGCGGGAGGGCCCGCAGATACGCAGTATTTT. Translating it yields CASSSGGAGGPADTQYF.

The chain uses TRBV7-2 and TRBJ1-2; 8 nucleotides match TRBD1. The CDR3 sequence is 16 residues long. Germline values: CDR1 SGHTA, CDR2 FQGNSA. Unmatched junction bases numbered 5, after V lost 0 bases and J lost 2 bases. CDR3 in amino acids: CASSLARAGGNYGYTF. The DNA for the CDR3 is TGTGCCAGCAGCTTAGCGCGGGCAGGGGGCAACTATGGCTACACCTTC. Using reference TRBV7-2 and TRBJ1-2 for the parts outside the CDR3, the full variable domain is GAGVSQSPSNKVTEKGKDVELRCDPISGHTALYWYRQSLGQGLEFLIYFQGNSAPDKSGLPSDRFSAERTGGSVSTLTIQRTQQEDSAVYLCASSLARAGGNYGYTFGSGTRLTVV.

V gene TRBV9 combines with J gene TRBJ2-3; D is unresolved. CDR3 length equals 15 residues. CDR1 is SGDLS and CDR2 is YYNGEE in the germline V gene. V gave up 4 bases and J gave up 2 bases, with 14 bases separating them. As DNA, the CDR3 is TGTGCCAGCAGCTCCGGTGTCTACCTCACAGATACGCAGTATTTT. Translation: CASSSGVYLTDTQYF.

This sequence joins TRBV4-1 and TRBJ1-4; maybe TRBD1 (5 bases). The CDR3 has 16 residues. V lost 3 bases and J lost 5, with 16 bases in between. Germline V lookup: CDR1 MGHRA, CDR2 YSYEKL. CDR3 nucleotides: TGCGCCAGCAGCCATCTACCGACAGTTGCAAATGAAAAACTGTTTTTT. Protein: CASSHLPTVANEKLFF.

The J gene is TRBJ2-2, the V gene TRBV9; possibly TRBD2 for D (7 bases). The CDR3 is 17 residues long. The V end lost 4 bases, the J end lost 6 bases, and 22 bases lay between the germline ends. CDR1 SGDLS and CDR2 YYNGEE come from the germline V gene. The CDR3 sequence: CASSFPLAGGPAGELFF. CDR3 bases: TGTGCCAGCAGCTTCCCCCTTGCCGGGGGGCCGGCCGGGGAGCTGTTTTTT.

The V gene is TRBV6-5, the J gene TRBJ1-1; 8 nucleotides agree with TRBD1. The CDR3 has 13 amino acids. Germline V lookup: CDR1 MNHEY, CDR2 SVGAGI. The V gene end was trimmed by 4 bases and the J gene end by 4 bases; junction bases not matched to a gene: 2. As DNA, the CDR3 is TGTGCCAGCAGTTCCACAGGGGGCACTGAAGCTTTCTTT. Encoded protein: CASSSTGGTEAFF.

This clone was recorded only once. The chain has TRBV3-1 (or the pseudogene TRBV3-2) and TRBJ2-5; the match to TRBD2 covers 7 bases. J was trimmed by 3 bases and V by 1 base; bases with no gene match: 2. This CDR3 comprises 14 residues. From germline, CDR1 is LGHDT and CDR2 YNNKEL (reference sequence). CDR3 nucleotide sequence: TGTGCCAGCAGCCAAGGGGGAGGGAAAGAGACCCAGTACTTC. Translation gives CASSQGGGKETQYF.

For the CDR3, the DNA is TGTGCCATCAGGGGACAGGAAAATTCACCCCTCCACTTT. This encodes CAIRGQENSPLHF. This chain connects TRBV10-3 to TRBJ1-6, with TRBD1 identical over 8 bases. The germline V gene encodes CDR1 ENHRY and CDR2 SYGVKD. This CDR3 region has 13 residues. Trimming at V came to 6 bases and at J to 7 bases, leaving 2 bases not matched to a gene.